This T cell receptor beta chain was retrieved from a study of T cell changes during pregnancy in multiple sclerosis (dated by TCRdb to about 2019). With respect to the entire study: In women with multiple sclerosis, the researchers looked at how the T cell repertoire shifted as pregnancy progressed.

The CDR3 covers 16 residues, taking in both the cysteine and the phenylalanine. Left in the record is the CDR3 DNA by itself, 48 bases read in frame from the first base. After removal of 5 bases from V and 4 bases from J, the junction retains 12 bases not matched to a gene. From a lookup of the germline V gene, CDR1 and CDR2 are SGHTA and FQGTGA. Of note for this clone: Its antigen specificity is not known. No quality values exist for individual bases; no much larger clone is one base distant.

Library preparation employed the immunoSEQ multiplex PCR assay. Here the immuneACCESS table is served through TCRdb, limited to in-frame sequences with V and J called. Missing clones are a known gap in these copies; in checked studies unresolved V genes cover under half, and the rest lacks a known reason. A total of around 54,000 clones appear in this sample, around 90% of them only once. The ten largest clones take up 0.61% of the sample. The receptor chain draws on TRBV7-3 and TRBJ2-5, with TRBD2 matching 8 junction bases. The starting material was CD4+ T cells from peripheral blood mononuclear cells, obtained after pregnancy. This clonotype was obtained from a female donor in good health, enrolled as a control in a pregnancy study. The DNA sequence is as follows: TGTGCCAGCAGCCCCTCCGGGAGGGGGATCTTAGAGACCCAGTACTTC. This gives the protein CASSPSGRGILETQYF.